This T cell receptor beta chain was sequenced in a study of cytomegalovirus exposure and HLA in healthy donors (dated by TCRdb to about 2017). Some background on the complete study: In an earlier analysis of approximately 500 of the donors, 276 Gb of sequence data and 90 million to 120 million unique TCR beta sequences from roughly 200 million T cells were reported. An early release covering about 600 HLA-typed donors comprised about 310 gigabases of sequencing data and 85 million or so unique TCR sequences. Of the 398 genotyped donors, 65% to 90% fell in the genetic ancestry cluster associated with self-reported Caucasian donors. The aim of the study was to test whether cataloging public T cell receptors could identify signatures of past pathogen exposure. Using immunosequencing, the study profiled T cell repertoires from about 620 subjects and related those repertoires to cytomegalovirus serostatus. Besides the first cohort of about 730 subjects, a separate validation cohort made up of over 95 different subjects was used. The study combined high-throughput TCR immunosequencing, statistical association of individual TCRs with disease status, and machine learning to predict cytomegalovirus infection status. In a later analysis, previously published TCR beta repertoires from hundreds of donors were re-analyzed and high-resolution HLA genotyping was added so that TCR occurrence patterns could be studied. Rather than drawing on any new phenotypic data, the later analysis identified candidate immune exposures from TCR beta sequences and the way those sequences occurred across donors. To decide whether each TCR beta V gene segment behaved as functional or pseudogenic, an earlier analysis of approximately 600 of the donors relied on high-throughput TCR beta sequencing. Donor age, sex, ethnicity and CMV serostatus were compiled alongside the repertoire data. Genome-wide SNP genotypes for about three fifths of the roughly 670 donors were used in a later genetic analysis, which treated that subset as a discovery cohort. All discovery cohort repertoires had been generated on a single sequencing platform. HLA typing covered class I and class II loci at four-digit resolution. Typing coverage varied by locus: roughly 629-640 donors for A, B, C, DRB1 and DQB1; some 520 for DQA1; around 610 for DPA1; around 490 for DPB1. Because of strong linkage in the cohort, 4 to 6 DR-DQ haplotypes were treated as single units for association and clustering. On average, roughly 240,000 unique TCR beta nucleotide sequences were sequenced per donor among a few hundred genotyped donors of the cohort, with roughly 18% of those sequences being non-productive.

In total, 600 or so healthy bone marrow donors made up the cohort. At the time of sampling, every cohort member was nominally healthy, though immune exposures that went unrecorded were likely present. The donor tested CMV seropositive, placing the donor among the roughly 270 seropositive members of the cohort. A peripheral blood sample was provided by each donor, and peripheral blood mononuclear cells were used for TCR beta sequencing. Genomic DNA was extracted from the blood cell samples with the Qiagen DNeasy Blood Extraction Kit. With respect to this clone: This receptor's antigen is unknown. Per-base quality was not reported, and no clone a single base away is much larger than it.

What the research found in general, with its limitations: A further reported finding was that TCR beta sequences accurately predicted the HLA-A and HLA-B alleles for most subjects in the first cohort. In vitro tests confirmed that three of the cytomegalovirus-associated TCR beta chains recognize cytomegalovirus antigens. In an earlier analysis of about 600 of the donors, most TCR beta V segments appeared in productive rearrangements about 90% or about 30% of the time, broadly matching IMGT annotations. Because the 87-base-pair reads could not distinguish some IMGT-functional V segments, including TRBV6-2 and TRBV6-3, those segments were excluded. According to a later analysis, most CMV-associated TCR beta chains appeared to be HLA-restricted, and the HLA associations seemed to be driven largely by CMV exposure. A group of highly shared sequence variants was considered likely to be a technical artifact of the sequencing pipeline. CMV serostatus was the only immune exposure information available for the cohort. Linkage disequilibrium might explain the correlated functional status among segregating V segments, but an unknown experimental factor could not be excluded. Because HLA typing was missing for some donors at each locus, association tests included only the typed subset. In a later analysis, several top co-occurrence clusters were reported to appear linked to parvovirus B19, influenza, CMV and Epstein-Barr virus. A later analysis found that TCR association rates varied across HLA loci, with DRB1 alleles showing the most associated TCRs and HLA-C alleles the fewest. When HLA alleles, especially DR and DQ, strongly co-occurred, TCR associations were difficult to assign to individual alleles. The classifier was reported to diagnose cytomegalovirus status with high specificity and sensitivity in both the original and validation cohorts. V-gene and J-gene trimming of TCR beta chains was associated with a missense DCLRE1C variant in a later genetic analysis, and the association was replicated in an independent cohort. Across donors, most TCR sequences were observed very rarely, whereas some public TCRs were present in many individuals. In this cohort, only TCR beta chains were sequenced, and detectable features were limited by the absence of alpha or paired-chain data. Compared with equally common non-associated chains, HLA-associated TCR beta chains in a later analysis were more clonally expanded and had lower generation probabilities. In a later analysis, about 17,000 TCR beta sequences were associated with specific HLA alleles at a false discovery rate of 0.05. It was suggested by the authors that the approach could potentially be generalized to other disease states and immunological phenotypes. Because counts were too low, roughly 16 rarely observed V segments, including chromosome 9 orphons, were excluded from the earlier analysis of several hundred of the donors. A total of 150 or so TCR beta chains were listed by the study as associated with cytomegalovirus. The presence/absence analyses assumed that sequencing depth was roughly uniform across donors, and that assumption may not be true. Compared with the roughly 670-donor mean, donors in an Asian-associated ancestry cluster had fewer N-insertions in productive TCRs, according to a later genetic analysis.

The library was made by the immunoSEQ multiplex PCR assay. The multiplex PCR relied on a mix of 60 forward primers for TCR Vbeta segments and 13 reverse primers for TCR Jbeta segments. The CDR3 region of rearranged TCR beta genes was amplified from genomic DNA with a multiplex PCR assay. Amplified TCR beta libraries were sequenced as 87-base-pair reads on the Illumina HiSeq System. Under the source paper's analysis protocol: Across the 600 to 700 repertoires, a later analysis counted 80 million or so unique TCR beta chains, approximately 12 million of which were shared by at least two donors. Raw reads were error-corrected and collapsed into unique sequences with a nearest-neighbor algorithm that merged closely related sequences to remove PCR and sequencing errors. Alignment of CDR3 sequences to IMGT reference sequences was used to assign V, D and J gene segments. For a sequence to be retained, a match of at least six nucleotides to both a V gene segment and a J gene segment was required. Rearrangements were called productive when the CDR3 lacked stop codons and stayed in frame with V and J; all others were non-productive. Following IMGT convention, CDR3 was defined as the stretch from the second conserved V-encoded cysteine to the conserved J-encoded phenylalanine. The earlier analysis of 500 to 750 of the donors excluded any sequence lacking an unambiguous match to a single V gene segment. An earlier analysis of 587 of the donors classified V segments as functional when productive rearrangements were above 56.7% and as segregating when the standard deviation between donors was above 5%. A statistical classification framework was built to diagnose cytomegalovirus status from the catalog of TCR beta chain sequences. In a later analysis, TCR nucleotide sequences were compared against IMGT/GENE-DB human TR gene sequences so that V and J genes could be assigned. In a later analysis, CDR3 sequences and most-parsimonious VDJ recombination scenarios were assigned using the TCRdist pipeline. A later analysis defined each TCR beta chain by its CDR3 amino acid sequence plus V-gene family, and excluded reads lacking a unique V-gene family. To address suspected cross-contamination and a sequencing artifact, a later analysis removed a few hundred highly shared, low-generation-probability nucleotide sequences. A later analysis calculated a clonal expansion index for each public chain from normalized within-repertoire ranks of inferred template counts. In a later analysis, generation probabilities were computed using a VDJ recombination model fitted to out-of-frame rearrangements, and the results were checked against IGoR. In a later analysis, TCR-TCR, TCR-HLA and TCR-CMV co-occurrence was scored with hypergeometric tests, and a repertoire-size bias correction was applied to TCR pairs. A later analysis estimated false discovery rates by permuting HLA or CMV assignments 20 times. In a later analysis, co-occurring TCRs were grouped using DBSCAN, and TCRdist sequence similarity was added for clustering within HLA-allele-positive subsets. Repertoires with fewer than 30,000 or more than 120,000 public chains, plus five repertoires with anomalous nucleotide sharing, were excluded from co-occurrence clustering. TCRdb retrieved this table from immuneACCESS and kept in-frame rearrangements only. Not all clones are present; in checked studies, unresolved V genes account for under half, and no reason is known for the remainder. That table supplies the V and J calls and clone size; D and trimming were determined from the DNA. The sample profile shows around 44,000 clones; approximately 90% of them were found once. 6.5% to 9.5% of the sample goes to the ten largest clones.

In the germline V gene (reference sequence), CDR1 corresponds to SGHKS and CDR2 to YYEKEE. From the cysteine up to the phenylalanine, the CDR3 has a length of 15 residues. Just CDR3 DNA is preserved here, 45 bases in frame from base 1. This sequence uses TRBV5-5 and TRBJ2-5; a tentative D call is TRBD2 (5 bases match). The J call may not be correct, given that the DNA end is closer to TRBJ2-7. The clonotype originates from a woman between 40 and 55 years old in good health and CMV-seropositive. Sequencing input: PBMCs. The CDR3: CASSSSVGSSYEQYF. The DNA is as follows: TGTGCCAGCAGCTCCTCGGTTGGGAGCTCCTACGAGCAGTACTTC.